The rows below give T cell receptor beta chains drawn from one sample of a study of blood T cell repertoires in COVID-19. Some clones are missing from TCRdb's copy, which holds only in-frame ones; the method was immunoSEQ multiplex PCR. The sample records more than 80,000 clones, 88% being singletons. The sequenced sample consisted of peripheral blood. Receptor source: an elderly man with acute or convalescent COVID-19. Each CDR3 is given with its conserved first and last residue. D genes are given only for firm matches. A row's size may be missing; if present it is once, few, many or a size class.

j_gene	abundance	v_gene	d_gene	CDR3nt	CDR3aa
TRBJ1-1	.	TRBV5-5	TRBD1	TGTGCCAGCAGTTCCACAGGGGGCCAGGTGAACACTGAAGCTTTCTTT	CASSSTGGQVNTEAFF
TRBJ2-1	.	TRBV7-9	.	TGTGCCAGCAGCTTAGAAGGGACTCAGGGGGATGAGCAGTTCTTC	CASSLEGTQGDEQFF
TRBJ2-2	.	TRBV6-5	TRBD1	TGTGCCAGCCCTCTCCGACAGGGAACCGGGGAGCTGTTTTTT	CASPLRQGTGELFF
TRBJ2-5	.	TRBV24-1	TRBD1	TGTGCCACCAGTGATCCACAGGGGGCTGGAGAGACCCAGTACTTC	CATSDPQGAGETQYF
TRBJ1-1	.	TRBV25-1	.	TGTGCCAGCAGTGAATTAAGTACAGAAATGAACACTGAAGCTTTCTTT	CASSELSTEMNTEAFF
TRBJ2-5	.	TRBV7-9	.	TGTGCCAGCAGTTTGACTAGTTCCCCGCAAGAGACCCAGTACTTC	CASSLTSSPQETQYF
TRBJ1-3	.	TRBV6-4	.	TGTGCCAGCAGTTCGGAAGCCGGGGTTGGAAACACCATATATTTT	CASSSEAGVGNTIYF
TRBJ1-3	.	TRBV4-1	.	TGCGCCAGCAGCCAGGGACTGTTCTCTGGAAACACCATATATTTT	CASSQGLFSGNTIYF
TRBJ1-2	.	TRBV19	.	TGTGCCAGTAGTAGGGGGGAACTCTATGGCTACACCTTC	CASSRGELYGYTF
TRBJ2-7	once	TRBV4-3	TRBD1	TGCGCCAGCAGCCAAGATTACTTCGGCCAGGGGGCTTACGAGCAGTACTTC	CASSQDYFGQGAYEQYF
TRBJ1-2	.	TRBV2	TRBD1	TGTGCCAGCAGTGAAGGGGGACAGGGACGGGGCTACACCTTC	CASSEGGQGRGYTF
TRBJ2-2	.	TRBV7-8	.	TGTGCCAGCAGTATGACAGGGAACACCGGGGAGCTGTTTTTT	CASSMTGNTGELFF
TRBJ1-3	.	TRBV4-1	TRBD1	TGCGCCAGCAGCTACAGGGGATCTGGAAACACCATATATTTT	CASSYRGSGNTIYF
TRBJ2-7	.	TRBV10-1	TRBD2	TGCGCCAGCAAAGGACTAGCGGGAGAATACGAGCAGTACTTC	CASKGLAGEYEQYF
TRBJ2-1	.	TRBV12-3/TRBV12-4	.	TGTGCCAGCAGGGGCAACAATGAGCAGTTCTTC	CASRGNNEQFF
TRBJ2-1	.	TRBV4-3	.	TGCGCCAGCAGCTTAGCGTCCAAGGGGGACAATGAGCAGTTCTTC	CASSLASKGDNEQFF
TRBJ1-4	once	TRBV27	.	TGTGCCAGCAGTTTGAGGACACTCCCAGGGGAAAAACTGTTTTTT	CASSLRTLPGEKLFF
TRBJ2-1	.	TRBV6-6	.	TGTGCCAGCAGAAAAGAGGGAGATGAGCAGTTCTTC	CASRKEGDEQFF
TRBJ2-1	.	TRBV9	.	TGTGCCAGCAGCCCAGAGGGGGAGAACTACAATGAGCAGTTCTTC	CASSPEGENYNEQFF
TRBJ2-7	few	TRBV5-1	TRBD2	TGCGCCAGCAGTTCCCGGGGGGGCTTTAACTACGAGCAGTACTTC	CASSSRGGFNYEQYF
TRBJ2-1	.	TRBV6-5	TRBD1	TGTGCCAGCAGGAAGGGGACAGGGCCTAATGAGCAGTTCTTC	CASRKGTGPNEQFF
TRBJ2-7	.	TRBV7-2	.	TGTGCCAGCAGCGTCACCGGGACAACCCAATACGAGCAGTACTTC	CASSVTGTTQYEQYF
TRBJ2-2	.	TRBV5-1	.	TGCGCCAGCAGCTTGGCCCCTTCTAGTACCACCGGGGAGCTGTTTTTT	CASSLAPSSTTGELFF
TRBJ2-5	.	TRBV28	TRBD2	TGTGCCAGCACCTCTCGACTAGCGGGAGACAAAGAGACCCAGTACTTC	CASTSRLAGDKETQYF
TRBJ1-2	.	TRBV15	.	TGTGCCACCAGCAGAGAAGGCCTAGACGGGGATAGCAACTATGGCTACACCTTC	CATSREGLDGDSNYGYTF
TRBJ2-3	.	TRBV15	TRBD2	TGTGCCACCTCGGGACTCGGGGGGACAGATACGCAGTATTTT	CATSGLGGTDTQYF
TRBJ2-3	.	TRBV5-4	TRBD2	TGTGCCAGCAGCTTGCGGGCTAGCGGGGGGGGCACAGATACGCAGTATTTT	CASSLRASGGGTDTQYF
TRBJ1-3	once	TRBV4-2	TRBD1	TGTGCCAGCAGCCTCAGTCCCGGGACAGGGTCGGGCTCTGGAAACACCATATATTTT	CASSLSPGTGSGSGNTIYF
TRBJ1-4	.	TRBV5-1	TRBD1	TGCGCCAGCAGCTTGGCAGACAGGGGGAATGAAAAACTGTTTTTT	CASSLADRGNEKLFF
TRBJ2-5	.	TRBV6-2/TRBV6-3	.	TGTGCCAGCAGTTACTCACTAGGTCGCAAAGAGACCCAGTACTTC	CASSYSLGRKETQYF